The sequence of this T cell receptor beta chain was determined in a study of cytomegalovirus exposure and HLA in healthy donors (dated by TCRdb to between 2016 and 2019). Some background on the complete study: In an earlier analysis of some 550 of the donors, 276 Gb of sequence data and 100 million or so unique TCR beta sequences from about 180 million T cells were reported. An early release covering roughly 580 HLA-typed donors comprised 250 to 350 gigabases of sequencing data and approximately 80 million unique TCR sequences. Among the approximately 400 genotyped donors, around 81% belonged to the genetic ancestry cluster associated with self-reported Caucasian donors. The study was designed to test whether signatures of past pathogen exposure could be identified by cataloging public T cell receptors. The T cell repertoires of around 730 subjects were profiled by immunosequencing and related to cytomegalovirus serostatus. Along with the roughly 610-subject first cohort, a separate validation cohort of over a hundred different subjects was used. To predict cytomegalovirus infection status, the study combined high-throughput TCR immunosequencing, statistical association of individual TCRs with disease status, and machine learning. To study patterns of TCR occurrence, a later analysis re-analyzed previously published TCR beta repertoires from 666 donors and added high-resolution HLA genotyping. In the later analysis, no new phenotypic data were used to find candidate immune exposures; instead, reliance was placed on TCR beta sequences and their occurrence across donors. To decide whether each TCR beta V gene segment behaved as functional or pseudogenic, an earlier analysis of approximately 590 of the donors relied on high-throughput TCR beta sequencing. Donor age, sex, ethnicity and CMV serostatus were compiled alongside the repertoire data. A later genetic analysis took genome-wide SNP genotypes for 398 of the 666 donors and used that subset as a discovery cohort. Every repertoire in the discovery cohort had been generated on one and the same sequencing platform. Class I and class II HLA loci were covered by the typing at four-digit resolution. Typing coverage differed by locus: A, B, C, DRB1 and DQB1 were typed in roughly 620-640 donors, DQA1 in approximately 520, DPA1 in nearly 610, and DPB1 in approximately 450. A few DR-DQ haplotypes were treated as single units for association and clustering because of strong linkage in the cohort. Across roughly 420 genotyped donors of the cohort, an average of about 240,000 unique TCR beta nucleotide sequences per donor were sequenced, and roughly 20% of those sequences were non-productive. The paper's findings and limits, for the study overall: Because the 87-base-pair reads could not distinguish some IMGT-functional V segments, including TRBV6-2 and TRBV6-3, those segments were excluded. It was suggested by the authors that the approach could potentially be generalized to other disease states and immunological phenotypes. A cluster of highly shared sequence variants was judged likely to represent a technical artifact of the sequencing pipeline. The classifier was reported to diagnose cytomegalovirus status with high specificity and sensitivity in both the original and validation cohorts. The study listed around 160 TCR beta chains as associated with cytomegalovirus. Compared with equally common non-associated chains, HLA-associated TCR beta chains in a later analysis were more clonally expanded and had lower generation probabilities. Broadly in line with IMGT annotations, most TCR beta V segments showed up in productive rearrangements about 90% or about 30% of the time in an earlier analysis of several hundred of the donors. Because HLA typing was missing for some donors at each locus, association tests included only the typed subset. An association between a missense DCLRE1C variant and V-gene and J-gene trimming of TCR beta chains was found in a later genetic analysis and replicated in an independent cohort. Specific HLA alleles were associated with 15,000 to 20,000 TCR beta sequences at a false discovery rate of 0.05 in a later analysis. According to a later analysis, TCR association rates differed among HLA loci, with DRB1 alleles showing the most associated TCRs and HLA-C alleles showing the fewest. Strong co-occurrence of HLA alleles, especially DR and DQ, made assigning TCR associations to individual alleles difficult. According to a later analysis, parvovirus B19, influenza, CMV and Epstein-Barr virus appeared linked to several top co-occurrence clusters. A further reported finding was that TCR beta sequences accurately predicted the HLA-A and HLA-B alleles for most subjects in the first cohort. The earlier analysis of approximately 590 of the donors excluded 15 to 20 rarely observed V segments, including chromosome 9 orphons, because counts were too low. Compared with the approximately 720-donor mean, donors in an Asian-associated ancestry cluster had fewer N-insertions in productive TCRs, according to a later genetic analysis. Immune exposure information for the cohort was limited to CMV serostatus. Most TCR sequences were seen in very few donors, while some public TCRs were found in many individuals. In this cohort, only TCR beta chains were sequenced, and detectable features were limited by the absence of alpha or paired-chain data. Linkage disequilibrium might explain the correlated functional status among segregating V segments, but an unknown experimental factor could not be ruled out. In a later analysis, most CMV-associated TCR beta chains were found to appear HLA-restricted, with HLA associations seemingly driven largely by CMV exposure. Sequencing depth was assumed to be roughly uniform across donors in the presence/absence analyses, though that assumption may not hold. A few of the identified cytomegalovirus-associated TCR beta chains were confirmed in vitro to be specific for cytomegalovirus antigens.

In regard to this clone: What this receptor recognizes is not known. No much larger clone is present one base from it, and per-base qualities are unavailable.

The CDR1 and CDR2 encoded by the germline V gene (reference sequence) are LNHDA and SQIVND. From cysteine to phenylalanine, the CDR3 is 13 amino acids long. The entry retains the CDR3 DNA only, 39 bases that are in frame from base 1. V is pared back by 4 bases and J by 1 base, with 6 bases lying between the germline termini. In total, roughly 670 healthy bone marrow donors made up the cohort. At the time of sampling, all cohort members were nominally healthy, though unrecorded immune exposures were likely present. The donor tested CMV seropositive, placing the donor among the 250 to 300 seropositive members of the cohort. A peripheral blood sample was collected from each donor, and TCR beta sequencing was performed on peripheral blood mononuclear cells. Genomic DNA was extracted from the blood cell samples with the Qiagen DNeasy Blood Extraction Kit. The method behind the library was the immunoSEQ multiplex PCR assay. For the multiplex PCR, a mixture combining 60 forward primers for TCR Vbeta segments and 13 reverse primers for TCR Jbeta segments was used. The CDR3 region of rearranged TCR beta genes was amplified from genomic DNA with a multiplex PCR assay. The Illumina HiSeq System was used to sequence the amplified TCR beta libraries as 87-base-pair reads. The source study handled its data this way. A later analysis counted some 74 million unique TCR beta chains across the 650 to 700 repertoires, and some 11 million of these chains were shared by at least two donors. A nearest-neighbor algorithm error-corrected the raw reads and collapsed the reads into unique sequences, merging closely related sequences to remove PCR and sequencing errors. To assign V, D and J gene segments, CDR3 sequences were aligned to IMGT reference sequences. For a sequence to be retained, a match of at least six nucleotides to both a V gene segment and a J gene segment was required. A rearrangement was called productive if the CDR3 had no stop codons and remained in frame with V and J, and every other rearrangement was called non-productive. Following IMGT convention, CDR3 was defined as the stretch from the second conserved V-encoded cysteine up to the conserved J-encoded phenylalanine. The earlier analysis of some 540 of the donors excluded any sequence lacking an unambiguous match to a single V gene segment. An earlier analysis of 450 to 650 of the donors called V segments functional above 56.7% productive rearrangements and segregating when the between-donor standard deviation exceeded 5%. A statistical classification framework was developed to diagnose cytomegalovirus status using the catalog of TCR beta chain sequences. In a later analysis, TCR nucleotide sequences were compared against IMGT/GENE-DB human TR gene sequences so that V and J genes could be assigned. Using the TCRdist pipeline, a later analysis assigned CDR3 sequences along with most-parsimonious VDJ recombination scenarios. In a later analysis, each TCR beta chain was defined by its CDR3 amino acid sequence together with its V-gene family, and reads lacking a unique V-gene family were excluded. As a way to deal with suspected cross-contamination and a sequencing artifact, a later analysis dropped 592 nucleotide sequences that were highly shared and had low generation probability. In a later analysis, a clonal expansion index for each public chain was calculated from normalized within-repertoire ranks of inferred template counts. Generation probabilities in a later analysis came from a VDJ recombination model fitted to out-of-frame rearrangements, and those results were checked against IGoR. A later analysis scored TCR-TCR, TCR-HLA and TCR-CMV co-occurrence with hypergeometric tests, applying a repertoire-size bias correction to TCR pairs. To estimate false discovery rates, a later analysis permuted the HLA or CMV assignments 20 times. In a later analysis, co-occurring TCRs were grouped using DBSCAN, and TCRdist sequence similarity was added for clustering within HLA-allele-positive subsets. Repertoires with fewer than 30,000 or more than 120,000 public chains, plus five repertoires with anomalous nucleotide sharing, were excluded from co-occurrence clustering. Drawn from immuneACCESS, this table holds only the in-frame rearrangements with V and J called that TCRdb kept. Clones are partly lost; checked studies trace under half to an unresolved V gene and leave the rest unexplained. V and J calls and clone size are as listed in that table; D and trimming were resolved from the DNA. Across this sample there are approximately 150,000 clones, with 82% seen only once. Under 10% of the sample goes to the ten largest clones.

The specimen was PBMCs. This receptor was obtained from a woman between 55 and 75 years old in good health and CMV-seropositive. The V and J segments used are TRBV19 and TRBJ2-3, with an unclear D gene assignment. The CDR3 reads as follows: CASSNLGTDTQYF. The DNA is TGTGCCAGTAGTAACTTGGGCACAGATACGCAGTATTTT.